This T cell receptor beta chain appears in the sequencing data of a study of synovial regulatory T cells in juvenile arthritis. By frequency, this clone is medium-sized. Using immunoSEQ multiplex PCR, the repertoire was profiled, and TCRdb retains in-frame clones only, with some absent. The listing records thousands of clones. The synovial samples were synovial fluid, paired with peripheral blood from each active arthritis patient. Germline V gives CDR1 SNHLY, CDR2 FYNNEI. The CDR3 sequence is 12 residues long. This entry has no DNA. The material sequenced was Treg cells from the synovium. The rearrangement uses TRBV2 and TRBJ1-3; there is no DNA to check the TCRdb D call of TRBD1. This TCR was sampled from a donor younger than 30 with juvenile idiopathic arthritis. This chain's CDR3 is CASSRQGNTIYF.